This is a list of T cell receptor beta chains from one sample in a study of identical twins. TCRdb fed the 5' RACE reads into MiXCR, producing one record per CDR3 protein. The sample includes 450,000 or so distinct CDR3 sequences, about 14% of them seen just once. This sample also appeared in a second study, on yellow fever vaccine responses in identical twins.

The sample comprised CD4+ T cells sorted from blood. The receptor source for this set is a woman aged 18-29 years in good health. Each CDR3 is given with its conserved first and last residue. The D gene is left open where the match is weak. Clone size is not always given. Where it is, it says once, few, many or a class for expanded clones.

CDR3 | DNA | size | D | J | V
CASSLADGTTEAFF | TGCGCCAGCAGCTTGGCCGACGGGACCACTGAAGCTTTCTTT | - | - | TRBJ1-1 | TRBV5-1
CASSGDWAYEQYF | TGTGCCAGCAGTGGGGACTGGGCCTACGAGCAGTACTTC | - | - | TRBJ2-7 | TRBV2
CASSFQTGTWEQFF | TGTGCCAGCAGTTTTCAGACCGGGACTTGGGAGCAGTTCTTC | - | - | TRBJ2-1 | TRBV7-9
CSARRPYNEQFF | TGCAGTGCAAGACGCCCATACAATGAGCAGTTCTTC | - | - | TRBJ2-1 | TRBV20-1
CASSLNRGGSGNTIYF | TGTGCCAGCAGCTTAAACCGTGGCGGGAGTGGAAACACCATATATTTT | many | - | TRBJ1-3 | TRBV7-9
CASSRRTSGRSSYNEQFF | TGTGCCAGCAGCCGTCGGACTAGCGGGAGAAGTTCCTACAATGAGCAGTTCTTC | many | TRBD2 | TRBJ2-1 | TRBV11-2
CASSFVGGSGELFF | TGTGCCAGCAGTTTTGTAGGGGGATCCGGGGAGCTGTTTTTT | few | - | TRBJ2-2 | TRBV12-3/TRBV12-4
CASSLAPGQGRYNEQFF | TGTGCCAGCAGTTTAGCGCCTGGACAGGGGAGGTACAATGAGCAGTTCTTC | - | TRBD1 | TRBJ2-1 | TRBV12-3/TRBV12-4
CASSQDILAGEQFF | TGCGCCAGCAGCCAAGATATCCTAGCGGGTGAGCAGTTCTTC | many | TRBD2 | TRBJ2-1 | TRBV4-3
CVSTPSSTGELFF | TGTGTCAGCACCCCAAGTTCGACCGGGGAGCTGTTTTTT | - | - | TRBJ2-2 | TRBV6-6
CASSDPLTGVYGYTF | TGTGCCAGCAGTGATCCCCTTACAGGGGTCTATGGCTACACCTTC | - | TRBD1 | TRBJ1-2 | TRBV25-1
CASSLISGAGNTEAFF | TGTGCCAGCAGCTTAATATCTGGGGCTGGAAACACTGAAGCTTTCTTT | few | - | TRBJ1-1 | TRBV7-2
CASSPTSREAFF | TGTGCCAGCAGCCCGACAAGCCGAGAAGCTTTCTTT | - | - | TRBJ1-1 | TRBV7-2
CASSLVFAAGTTGELFF | TGCGCCAGCAGCTTAGTATTTGCCGCAGGGACCACCGGGGAGCTGTTTTTT | few | - | TRBJ2-2 | TRBV5-1
CSVEDLFTDTQYF | TGCAGCGTTGAGGACCTATTCACAGATACGCAGTATTTT | - | - | TRBJ2-3 | TRBV29-1
CASSTLLGPGTSSLSTDTQYF | TGTGCCAGCAGCACACTTTTAGGCCCCGGGACTAGCAGTCTCAGCACAGATACGCAGTATTTT | - | TRBD2 | TRBJ2-3 | TRBV3-1
CSASGTAYYEQYF | TGCAGCGCCAGTGGGACGGCCTACTACGAGCAGTACTTC | few | - | TRBJ2-7 | TRBV29-1
CSARSPVEGAGNIQYF | TGCAGTGCTAGAAGCCCGGTCGAGGGAGCTGGTAACATTCAGTACTTC | few | - | TRBJ2-4 | TRBV20-1
CASSLDALAASTDTQYF | TGTGCCAGCAGCTTAGACGCGCTAGCGGCAAGCACAGATACGCAGTATTTT | few | TRBD2 | TRBJ2-3 | TRBV7-9
CASNFGTGGESADTQYF | TGTGCCAGCAATTTCGGGACAGGGGGTGAGTCTGCAGATACGCAGTATTTT | - | TRBD1 | TRBJ2-3 | TRBV7-9
CASSYGTSGSFRTQYF | TGTGCCAGCAGTTACGGGACTAGCGGGAGTTTTAGGACCCAGTACTTC | - | TRBD2 | TRBJ2-5 | TRBV6-2/TRBV6-3
CASSPRTGGNNEQFF | TGTGCCAGCAGTCCCAGGACAGGGGGCAACAATGAGCAGTTCTTC | - | TRBD1 | TRBJ2-1 | TRBV12-3/TRBV12-4
CASSLGSGTSGETQYF | TGCGCCAGCAGCCTTGGTAGCGGGACTAGCGGGGAGACCCAGTACTTC | - | TRBD2 | TRBJ2-5 | TRBV5-1
CASSHGLAGVGETQYF | TGTGCCAGCAGTCACGGACTAGCGGGAGTTGGGGAGACCCAGTACTTC | - | TRBD2 | TRBJ2-5 | TRBV27
CASSLRGRGDADTQYF | TGTGCCAGCAGCTTAAGGGGGCGGGGGGACGCAGATACGCAGTATTTT | few | TRBD2 | TRBJ2-3 | TRBV7-3
CASKTTGYEQYF | TGTGCCAGCAAGACGACAGGCTACGAGCAGTACTTC | few | - | TRBJ2-7 | TRBV28
CASSNRQGVINSPLHF | TGTGCCAGCAGTAACCGACAGGGGGTGATTAATTCACCCCTCCACTTT | - | TRBD1 | TRBJ1-6 | TRBV12-3/TRBV12-4
CASSLDTGNTEAFF | TGCGCCAGCAGCTTGGACACCGGGAACACTGAAGCTTTCTTT | - | - | TRBJ1-1 | TRBV5-1
CASSPWQVADTEAFF | TGTGCCAGCAGCCCGTGGCAGGTGGCGGACACTGAAGCTTTCTTT | many | - | TRBJ1-1 | TRBV7-2
CSANKEGNEQFF | TGCAGTGCTAACAAAGAGGGGAATGAGCAGTTCTTC | - | - | TRBJ2-1 | TRBV20-1
CATSSKTGHSYEQYF | TGTGCCACCAGCAGCAAGACAGGACACTCCTACGAGCAGTACTTC | - | - | TRBJ2-7 | TRBV15
CSAESDKYQETQYF | TGCAGTGCCGAATCCGACAAGTACCAAGAGACCCAGTACTTC | - | - | TRBJ2-5 | TRBV20-1
CASSHIGTGGAYEQYF | TGTGCCAGCAGCCACATCGGGACAGGGGGCGCCTACGAGCAGTACTTC | - | TRBD1 | TRBJ2-7 | TRBV14
CASSLEPRVTGANVLTF | TGCGCCAGCAGCTTGGAACCACGGGTAACTGGGGCCAACGTCCTGACTTTC | - | - | TRBJ2-6 | TRBV5-1
CASSDGDPSALWEANVLTF | TGTGCCAGCAGTGACGGGGACCCAAGCGCTCTCTGGGAGGCCAACGTCCTGACTTTC | few | - | TRBJ2-6 | TRBV25-1
CASSFEGFARKESDTQYF | TGTGCCAGCAGTTTCGAGGGATTCGCTAGAAAAGAATCAGATACGCAGTATTTT | - | - | TRBJ2-3 | TRBV12-3/TRBV12-4